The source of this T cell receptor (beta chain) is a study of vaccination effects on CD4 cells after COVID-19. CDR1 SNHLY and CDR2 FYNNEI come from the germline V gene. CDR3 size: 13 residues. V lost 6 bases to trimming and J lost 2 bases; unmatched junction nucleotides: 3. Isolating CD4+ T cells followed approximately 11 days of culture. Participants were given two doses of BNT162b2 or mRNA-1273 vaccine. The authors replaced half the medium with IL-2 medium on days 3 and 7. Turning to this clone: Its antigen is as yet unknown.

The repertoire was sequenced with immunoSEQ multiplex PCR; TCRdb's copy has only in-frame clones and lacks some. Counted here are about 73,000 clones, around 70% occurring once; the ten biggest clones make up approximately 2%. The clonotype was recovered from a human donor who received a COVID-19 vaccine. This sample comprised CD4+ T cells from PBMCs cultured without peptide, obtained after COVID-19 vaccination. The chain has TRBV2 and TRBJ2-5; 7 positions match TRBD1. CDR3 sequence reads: CASRLDRQETQYF. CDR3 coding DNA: TGTGCCAGCAGGTTGGACAGGCAAGAGACCCAGTACTTC.